The 18 T cell receptor beta chains presented below share a single source sample, sequenced in a study of shared clonotypes between healthy human individuals. Measured with immunoSEQ multiplex PCR; TCRdb has only the in-frame clones, and not every one. Altogether some 650,000 clones are present, approximately 97% being singletons, with the ten largest covering 0.057%. The specimen sequenced was naive CD4+ T cells sorted from blood. Subset specified: CD45RA+ positively selected. The receptors originated from a woman in her 30s in good health.

The chain has TRBV5-1 and TRBJ2-1; the match to TRBD2 covers 7 bases. J gave up 4 bases and V 4 bases, and 8 bases lay outside the gene matches. Germline CDR1 reads SGHRS; CDR2 reads YFSETQ. The CDR3 extends over 15 amino acids. The CDR3 DNA reads as TGCGCCAGCAGCCGGCGGGAGAGTAGTTACAATGAGCAGTTCTTC. Its protein product is CASSRRESSYNEQFF.

J is TRBJ1-4 and V is TRBV28; no clear D. Germline V lookup: CDR1 MDHEN, CDR2 SYDVKM. The CDR3 has 13 residues. The ends were cut back, 8 bases at V and 0 bases at J, with 7 bases in the middle. The CDR3 region has the DNA TGTGCCAGCCGCAATGCAACTAATGAAAAACTGTTTTTT. This gives the protein CASRNATNEKLFF.

The gene calls are TRBV28 and TRBJ1-3, with a tentative D call TRBD1 (6 bases). Germline V gene lookup returns CDR1 MDHEN and CDR2 SYDVKM. Deletions cut 5 bases from V and 0 bases from J, with 11 bases between. The CDR3 extends over 15 amino acids. For the CDR3, the DNA is TGTGCCAGCAGTCTCGGGGGCCTCTCTGGAAACACCATATATTTT. This encodes CASSLGGLSGNTIYF. The whole variable domain, remainder taken from reference TRBV28 and TRBJ1-3, is DVKVTQSSRYLVKRTGEKVFLECVQDMDHENMFWYRQDPGLGLRLIYFSYDVKMKEKGDIPEGYSVSREKKERFSLILESASTNQTSMYLCASSLGGLSGNTIYFGEGSWLTVV.

The chain is built from TRBV15 and TRBJ2-7; D possibly corresponds to TRBD1 (5 bases). Between the trimmed V and J ends, which lost 0 bases and 4 bases, there was a span of 7 bases. Germline CDR1 LNHNV, CDR2 YYDKDF (reference sequence). The CDR3 runs to 13 residues. The chain's CDR3 is CATSRDKGYEQYF. The CDR3 DNA sequence: TGTGCCACCAGCAGAGATAAGGGGTACGAGCAGTACTTC.

J is TRBJ2-7 and V is TRBV6-6; 11 bases map to TRBD1. This CDR3 has 14 amino acids. From germline, CDR1 is MNHNY and CDR2 SVGAGI (reference sequence). The trim removed 6 bases at V and 4 bases at J, leaving 5 bases unmatched. The CDR3 DNA follows: TGTGCCAGCAGCCCCCGGGACAGGGGGTACGAGCAGTACTTC. Amino acid sequence: CASSPRDRGYEQYF.

This CDR3 is CASSTDGSSYNEQFF. The CDR3 DNA reads as TGCGCCAGCAGCACGGACGGAAGCTCCTACAATGAGCAGTTCTTC. This rearrangement joins TRBV5-1 to TRBJ2-1; D not certain. The CDR3 length is 15 residues. The ends were cut back, 4 bases at V and 0 bases at J, with 11 bases in the middle. Germline values: CDR1 SGHRS, CDR2 YFSETQ.

The J gene is TRBJ1-3, the V gene TRBV5-6; possible D gene TRBD1, 5 bases. The V gene's germline CDR1 is SGHDT and CDR2 YYEEEE. The V end lost 1 base, the J end lost 2 bases, and 7 bases lay between the germline ends. This CDR3 is built from 14 residues. The chain's CDR3 is CASSLRGTGNTIYF. The CDR3 nucleotides read TGTGCCAGCAGCTTGAGGGGTACTGGAAACACCATATATTTT.

J is TRBJ2-3 and V is TRBV7-9; TRBD2 might be the D (5 bases). The V and J ends lost 0 bases and 0 bases respectively, with 13 bases between them. From germline, CDR1 is SEHNR and CDR2 FQNEAQ (reference sequence). The CDR3 is made up of 17 amino acids. CDR3 sequence (DNA): TGTGCCAGCAGCTTAGCTTTCACGGACTCTAGCACAGATACGCAGTATTTT. This gives the protein CASSLAFTDSSTDTQYF.

Regarding this clone: Other DNA sequences from this sample encode an identical CDR3 as well. The genes are TRBV6-5 and TRBJ2-7; D is ambiguous. The CDR3 length is 13 residues. The V gene's germline CDR1 is MNHEY and CDR2 SVGAGI. The V end was cut by 2 bases, the J end by 4 bases, with 9 bases between. The DNA for the CDR3 is TGTGCCAGCAGTTACCGGGTGGGTTACGAGCAGTACTTC. It is translated as CASSYRVGYEQYF.

This clone has more than one count but fewer than ten. This chain joins TRBV9 and TRBJ1-1; D gene ambiguous. V was cut by 0 bases and J by 1 base, with 16 bases left in between. This CDR3 is built from 17 residues. Germline V gene sequence: CDR1 SGDLS, CDR2 YYNGEE. CDR3 sequence: CASSVEPDRVRNTEAFF. The CDR3 nucleotides are TGTGCCAGCAGCGTAGAGCCAGATCGGGTAAGGAACACTGAAGCTTTCTTT. Drawing the rest from reference TRBV9 and TRBJ1-1, the complete variable domain is DSGVTQTPKHLITATGQRVTLRCSPRSGDLSVYWYQQSLDQGLQFLIQYYNGEERAKGNILERFSAQQFPDLHSELNLSSLELGDSALYFCASSVEPDRVRNTEAFFGQGTRLTVV.

The chain joins TRBV28 to TRBJ1-6; D is perhaps TRBD1 (5 bases). CDR3 length equals 13 residues. The V end was cut by 6 bases, the J end by 7 bases, with 10 bases between. Germline V gene data show CDR1 as MDHEN and CDR2 as SYDVKM. The CDR3 DNA is TGTGCCAGCAGCCACGACAGAAATTCACCCCTCCACTTT. It specifies CASSHDRNSPLHF.

The gene calls are TRBV2 and TRBJ1-5; the match to TRBD1 covers 10 bases. J gave up 6 bases and V 3 bases, and 2 bases lay outside the gene matches. The germline V gene has CDR1 SNHLY and CDR2 FYNNEI. This CDR3 region has 14 residues. The CDR3 DNA sequence: TGTGCCAGCAGTGACGGGACAGGGGTTCAGCCCCAGCATTTT. This encodes CASSDGTGVQPQHF.

The genes are TRBV2 and TRBJ1-3; D might be TRBD1 (5 bases). This CDR3 comprises 17 residues. Germline assignment: CDR1 SNHLY and CDR2 FYNNEI. V was shortened by 8 bases and J by 0 bases, with 20 bases between the two germline ends. Written as DNA, the CDR3 is TGTGCCAGCCTACGCCGGGGGGGGAGTTACTCTGGAAACACCATATATTTT. Residues: CASLRRGGSYSGNTIYF. The full variable domain, rest sourced from reference TRBV2 and TRBJ1-3, is EPEVTQTPSHQVTQMGQEVILRCVPISNHLYFYWYRQILGQKVEFLVSFYNNEISEKSEIFDDQFSVERPDGSNFTLKIRSTKLEDSAMYFCASLRRGGSYSGNTIYFGEGSWLTVV.

V and J are TRBV5-6 and TRBJ2-7; no definite D call. Germline-derived CDR1 and CDR2 are SGHDT and YYEEEE. V was trimmed by 1 base and J by 2 bases, leaving 16 bases between them. CDR3 length equals 16 residues. The CDR3 DNA follows: TGTGCCAGCAGCTTGCGGTCGGGCAGTGTCCCCTACGAGCAGTACTTC. Protein sequence: CASSLRSGSVPYEQYF.

The V call is TRBV5-1, the J call TRBJ2-4; D is ambiguous. The CDR3 runs to 18 residues. Trimming removed 4 bases at V and 1 base at J, with 21 bases between. Germline lookup yields CDR1 SGHRS and CDR2 YFSETQ. Written as DNA, the CDR3 is TGCGCCAGCAGCCTCCGGGCAACTAAGTCACTGGCCAAAAACATTCAGTACTTC. Protein product: CASSLRATKSLAKNIQYF.

The genes are TRBV6-6 and TRBJ2-7; TRBD2 is a possible D gene (6 bases). V was shortened by 2 bases and J by 4 bases, with 12 bases between the two germline ends. Germline V gene lookup returns CDR1 MNHNY and CDR2 SVGAGI (reference sequence). There are 14 residues in the CDR3. CDR3 residues: CASSYDARGYEQYF. CDR3 nucleotide sequence: TGTGCCAGCAGTTACGATGCCCGGGGGTACGAGCAGTACTTC.

The CDR3 here is CASSRIQQGKDEKLFF. CDR3 DNA sequence: TGTGCCAGCAGCAGAATCCAACAGGGGAAGGACGAAAAACTGTTTTTT. The genes are TRBV7-6 and TRBJ1-4; 7 positions agree with TRBD1. Germline assignment: CDR1 SGHVS and CDR2 FNYEAQ. Unmatched junction bases numbered 14, after V lost 5 bases and J lost 8 bases. The CDR3 has 16 residues.

The chain has TRBV6-5 and TRBJ1-1; 7 bases fit TRBD1. The trim removed 0 bases at V and 1 base at J, leaving 2 bases unmatched. The V gene's germline CDR1 is MNHEY and CDR2 SVGAGI. This CDR3 has 15 amino acids. CDR3 nucleotides: TGTGCCAGCAGTTACTCGGCAGGGGGGAACACTGAAGCTTTCTTT. Translation gives CASSYSAGGNTEAFF.